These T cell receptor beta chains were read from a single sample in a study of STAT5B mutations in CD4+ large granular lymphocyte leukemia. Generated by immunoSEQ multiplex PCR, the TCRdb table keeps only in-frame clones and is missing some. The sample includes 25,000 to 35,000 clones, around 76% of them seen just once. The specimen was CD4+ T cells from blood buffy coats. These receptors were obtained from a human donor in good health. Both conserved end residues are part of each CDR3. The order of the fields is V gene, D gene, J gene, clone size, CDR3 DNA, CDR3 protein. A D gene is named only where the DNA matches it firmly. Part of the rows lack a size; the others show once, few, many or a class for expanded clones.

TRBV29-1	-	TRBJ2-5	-	TGCAGCGTTGGGCAAGAGACCCAGTACTTC	CSVGQETQYF
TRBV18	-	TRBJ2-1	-	TGTGCCAGCTCTGACGGACAGACCAGCTCCTACAATGAGCAGTTCTTC	CASSDGQTSSYNEQFF
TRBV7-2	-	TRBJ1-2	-	TGTGCCAGCAGCTTAGTTGGGCGGGCCTCCGAGGGCTACACCTTC	CASSLVGRASEGYTF
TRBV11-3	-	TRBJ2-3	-	TGTGCCAGCAACTCCCAATACACAGATACGCAGTATTTT	CASNSQYTDTQYF
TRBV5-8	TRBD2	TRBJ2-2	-	TGTGCCAGCAGTACCTCCTACGGGACTAGATACACCGGGGAGCTGTTTTTT	CASSTSYGTRYTGELFF
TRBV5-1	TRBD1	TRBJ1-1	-	TGCGCCAGCAGCTCACAGGGGCTCCACACTGAAGCTTTCTTT	CASSSQGLHTEAFF
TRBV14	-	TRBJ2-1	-	TGTGCCAGCAGCCAAGTTCATGCGACTAGACGTGAGCAGTTCTTC	CASSQVHATRREQFF
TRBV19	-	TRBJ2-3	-	TGTGCCAGTAGTATAGATGGTGGAGGATCTAGCACAGATACGCAGTATTTT	CASSIDGGGSSTDTQYF
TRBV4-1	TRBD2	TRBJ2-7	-	TGCGCCAGCAGCCAAGCCCTCGGGACTAGCAGAAGCGAGCAGTACTTC	CASSQALGTSRSEQYF
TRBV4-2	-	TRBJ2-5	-	TGTGCCAGCAGCCAAGATTCTAAGACCCAGTACTTC	CASSQDSKTQYF
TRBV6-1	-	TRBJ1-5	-	TGTGCCAGCAGTGAAGCGAGAGGCGGGGGAACTAATGGGCATTTT	CASSEARGGGTNGHF
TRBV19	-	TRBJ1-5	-	TGTGCCAGTAGTGTTGGGCGGGACAAGGAGTCCCATCAGCCCCAGCATTTT	CASSVGRDKESHQPQHF
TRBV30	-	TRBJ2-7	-	TGTGCCTGGGCGGAGGGCCTTTTTGACGAGCAGTACTTC	CAWAEGLFDEQYF
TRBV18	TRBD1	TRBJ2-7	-	TGTGCCAGCTCACCACCGGACAGGTCCTACGAGCAGTACTTC	CASSPPDRSYEQYF
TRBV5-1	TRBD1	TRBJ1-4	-	TGCGCCAGCAGCGTAAGGACAGGGGGCTCTCGTAATGAAAAACTGTTTTTT	CASSVRTGGSRNEKLFF
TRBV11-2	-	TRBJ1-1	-	TGTGCCAGCAGCTCTAGGGTATCTGAAGCTTTCTTT	CASSSRVSEAFF
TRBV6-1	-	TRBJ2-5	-	TGTGCCAGCAGTGACCTAGGTGGGGGGCTCGGGGAGACCCAGTACTTC	CASSDLGGGLGETQYF
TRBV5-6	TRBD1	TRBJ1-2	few	TGTGCCAGCAGCGTGTATGGGACAGGGGCATCTAGCTATGGCTACACCTTC	CASSVYGTGASSYGYTF
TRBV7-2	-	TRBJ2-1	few	TGTGCCAGCACCGGAACCCCCTCCTACAATGAGCAGTTCTTC	CASTGTPSYNEQFF
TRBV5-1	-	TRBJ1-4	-	TGCGCCAGCAGCTTGGGAAATACAGCATCTAATGAAAAACTGTTTTTT	CASSLGNTASNEKLFF
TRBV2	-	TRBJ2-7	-	TGTGCCAGCAGATGGGAGGAAGGGCCCTACGAGCAGTACTTC	CASRWEEGPYEQYF
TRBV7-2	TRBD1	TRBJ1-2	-	TGTGCCAGCAGCTTAGCGGGGACAGGGCTCGGCTACACCTTC	CASSLAGTGLGYTF
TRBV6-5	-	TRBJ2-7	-	TGTGCCAGCAGGGGGGACTACGAGCAGTACTTC	CASRGDYEQYF